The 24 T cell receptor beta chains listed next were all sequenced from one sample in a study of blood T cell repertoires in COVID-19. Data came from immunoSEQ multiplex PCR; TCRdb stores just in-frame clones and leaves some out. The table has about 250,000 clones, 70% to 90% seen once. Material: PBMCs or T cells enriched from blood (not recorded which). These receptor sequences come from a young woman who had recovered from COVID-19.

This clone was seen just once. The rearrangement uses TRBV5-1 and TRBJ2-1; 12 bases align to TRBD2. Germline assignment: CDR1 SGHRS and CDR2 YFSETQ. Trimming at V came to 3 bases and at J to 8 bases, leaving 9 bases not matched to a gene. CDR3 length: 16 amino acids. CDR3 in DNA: TGCGCCAGCAGCTCCCCTAGCGGGAGGGCAGTGGATGAGCAGTTCTTC. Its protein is CASSSPSGRAVDEQFF.

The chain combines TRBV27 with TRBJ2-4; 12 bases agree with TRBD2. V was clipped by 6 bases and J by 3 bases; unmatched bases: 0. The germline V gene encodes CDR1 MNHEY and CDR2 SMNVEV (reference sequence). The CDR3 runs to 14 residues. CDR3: CASRLAGGKNIQYF. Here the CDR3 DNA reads TGTGCCAGCAGACTAGCGGGAGGCAAAAACATTCAGTACTTC.

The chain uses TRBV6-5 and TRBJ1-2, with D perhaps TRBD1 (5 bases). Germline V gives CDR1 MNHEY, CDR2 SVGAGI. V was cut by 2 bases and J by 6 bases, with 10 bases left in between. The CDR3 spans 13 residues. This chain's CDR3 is CASSYRGKDGYTF. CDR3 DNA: TGTGCCAGCAGTTACCGGGGGAAGGATGGCTACACCTTC.

The CDR3 sequence: CASRPWTSSTDTQYF. The DNA for the CDR3 is TGTGCCAGCAGACCTTGGACTTCTAGCACAGATACGCAGTATTTT. The chain employs TRBV27 and TRBJ2-3, with D possibly TRBD2 on 5 matching bases. Between the trimmed V and J ends, which lost 6 bases and 0 bases, there was a span of 13 bases. The CDR3 has 15 amino acids. Germline loops: CDR1 MNHEY, CDR2 SMNVEV (reference sequence).

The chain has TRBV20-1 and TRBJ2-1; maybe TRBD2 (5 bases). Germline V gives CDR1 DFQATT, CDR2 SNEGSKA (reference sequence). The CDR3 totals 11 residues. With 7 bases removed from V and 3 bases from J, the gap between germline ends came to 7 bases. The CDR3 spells CSVRDYNEQFF. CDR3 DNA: TGCAGTGTACGGGACTACAATGAGCAGTTCTTC.

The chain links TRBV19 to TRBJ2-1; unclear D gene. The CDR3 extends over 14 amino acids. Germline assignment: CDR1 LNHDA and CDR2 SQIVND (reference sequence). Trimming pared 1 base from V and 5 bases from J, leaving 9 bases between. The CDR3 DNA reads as TGTGCCAGTAGTATAGGGCAGGCCCACAATGAGCAGTTCTTC. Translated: CASSIGQAHNEQFF.

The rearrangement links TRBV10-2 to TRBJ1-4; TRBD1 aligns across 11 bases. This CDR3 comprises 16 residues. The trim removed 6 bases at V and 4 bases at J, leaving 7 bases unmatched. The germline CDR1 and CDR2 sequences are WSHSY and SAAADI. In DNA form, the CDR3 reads TGCGCCAGCAGGAACGGGACAGGGGGGTATAATGAAAAACTGTTTTTT. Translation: CASRNGTGGYNEKLFF.

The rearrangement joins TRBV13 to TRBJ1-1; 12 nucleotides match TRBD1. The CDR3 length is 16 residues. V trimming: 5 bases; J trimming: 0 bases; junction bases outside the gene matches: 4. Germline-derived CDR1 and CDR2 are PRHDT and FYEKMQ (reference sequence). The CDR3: CASSPGTGGMNTEAFF. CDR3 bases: TGTGCCAGCAGCCCCGGGACAGGGGGCATGAACACTGAAGCTTTCTTT. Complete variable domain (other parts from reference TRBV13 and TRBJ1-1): AAGVIQSPRHLIKEKRETATLKCYPIPRHDTVYWYQQGPGQDPQFLISFYEKMQSDKGSIPDRFSAQQFSDYHSELNMSSLELGDSALYFCASSPGTGGMNTEAFFGQGTRLTVV.

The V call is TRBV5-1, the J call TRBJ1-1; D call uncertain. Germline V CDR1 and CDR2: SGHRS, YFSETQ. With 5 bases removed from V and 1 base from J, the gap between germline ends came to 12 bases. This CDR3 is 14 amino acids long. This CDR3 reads CASSSSPSNTEAFF. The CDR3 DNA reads TGCGCCAGCAGTTCGAGCCCCTCGAACACTGAAGCTTTCTTT.

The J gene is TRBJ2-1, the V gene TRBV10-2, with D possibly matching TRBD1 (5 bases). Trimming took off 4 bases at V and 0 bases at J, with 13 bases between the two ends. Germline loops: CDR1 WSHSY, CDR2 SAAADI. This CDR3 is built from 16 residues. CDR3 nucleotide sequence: TGCGCCAGCAGTGGGGGCCTCCCTAGCTCCTACAATGAGCAGTTCTTC. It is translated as CASSGGLPSSYNEQFF.

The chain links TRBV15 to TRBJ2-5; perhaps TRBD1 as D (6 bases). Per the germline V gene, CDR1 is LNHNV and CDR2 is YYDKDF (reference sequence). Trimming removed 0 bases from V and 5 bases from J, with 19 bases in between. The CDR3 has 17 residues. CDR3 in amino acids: CATSRDQGGRGRETQYF. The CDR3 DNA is TGTGCCACCAGCAGAGATCAAGGGGGTAGGGGTCGGGAGACCCAGTACTTC.

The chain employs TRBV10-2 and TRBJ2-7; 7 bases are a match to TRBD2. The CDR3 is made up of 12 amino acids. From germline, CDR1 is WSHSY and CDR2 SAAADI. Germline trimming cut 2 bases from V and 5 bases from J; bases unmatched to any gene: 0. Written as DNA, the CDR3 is TGCGCCAGCAGTGAGGGGGGGGACGAGCAGTACTTC. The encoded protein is CASSEGGDEQYF.

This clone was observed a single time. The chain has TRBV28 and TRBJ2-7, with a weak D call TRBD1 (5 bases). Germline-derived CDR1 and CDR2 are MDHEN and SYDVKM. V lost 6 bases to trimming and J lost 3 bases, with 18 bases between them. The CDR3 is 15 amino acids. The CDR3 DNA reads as TGTGCCAGCAGCCCGCCGCCTCAGGGTATCTACGAGCAGTACTTC. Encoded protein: CASSPPPQGIYEQYF.

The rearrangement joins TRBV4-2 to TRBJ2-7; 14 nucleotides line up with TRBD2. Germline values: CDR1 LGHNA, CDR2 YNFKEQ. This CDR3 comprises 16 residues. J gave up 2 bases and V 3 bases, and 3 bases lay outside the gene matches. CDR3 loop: CASSQGTSGSPYEQYF. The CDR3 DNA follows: TGTGCCAGCAGCCAGGGGACTAGCGGGAGCCCCTACGAGCAGTACTTC.

The CDR3 coding sequence is TGTGCCAGCAGTTACACCCGCACAGGGGCCGATGGCTACACCTTC. Its translation: CASSYTRTGADGYTF. This chain uses TRBV6-5 with TRBJ1-2; the match to TRBD1 covers 7 bases. The germline V gene encodes CDR1 MNHEY and CDR2 SVGAGI. This CDR3 is built from 15 residues. V lost 2 bases, J lost 6 bases, and 9 bases stayed unmatched.

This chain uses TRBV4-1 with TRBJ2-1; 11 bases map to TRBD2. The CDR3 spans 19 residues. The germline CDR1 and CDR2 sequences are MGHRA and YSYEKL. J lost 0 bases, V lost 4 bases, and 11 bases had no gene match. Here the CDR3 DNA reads TGCGCCAGCAGCCGATATGTAACCGGGACTAGCGGCTCCTACAATGAGCAGTTCTTC. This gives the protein CASSRYVTGTSGSYNEQFF.

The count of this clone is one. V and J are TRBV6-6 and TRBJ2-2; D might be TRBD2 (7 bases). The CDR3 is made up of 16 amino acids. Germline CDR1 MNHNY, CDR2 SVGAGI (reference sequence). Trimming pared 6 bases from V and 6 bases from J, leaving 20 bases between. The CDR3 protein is CASSHGGTDRPGELFF. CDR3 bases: TGTGCCAGCAGCCACGGGGGGACGGACAGACCCGGGGAGCTGTTTTTT.

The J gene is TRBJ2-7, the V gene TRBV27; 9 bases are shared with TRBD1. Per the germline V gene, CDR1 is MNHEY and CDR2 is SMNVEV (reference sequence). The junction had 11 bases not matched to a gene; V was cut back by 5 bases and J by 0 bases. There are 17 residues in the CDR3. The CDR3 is CASSPGQGPTFSYEQYF. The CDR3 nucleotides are TGTGCCAGCAGTCCGGGACAGGGTCCCACTTTCTCCTACGAGCAGTACTTC.

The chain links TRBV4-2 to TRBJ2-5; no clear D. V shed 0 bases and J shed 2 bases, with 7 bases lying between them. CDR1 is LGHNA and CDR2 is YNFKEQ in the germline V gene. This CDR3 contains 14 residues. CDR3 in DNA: TGTGCCAGCAGCCAAGATATCTATCAAGAGACCCAGTACTTC. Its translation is CASSQDIYQETQYF.

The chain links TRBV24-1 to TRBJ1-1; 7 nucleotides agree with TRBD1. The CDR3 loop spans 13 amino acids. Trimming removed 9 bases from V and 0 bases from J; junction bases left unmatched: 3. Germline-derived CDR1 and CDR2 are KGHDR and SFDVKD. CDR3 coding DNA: TGTGCCACCCAGGGGGAGGTGAACACTGAAGCTTTCTTT. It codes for CATQGEVNTEAFF.

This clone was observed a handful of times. This CDR3 is CASSLEPGGNTEAFF. The DNA for the CDR3 is TGTGCCAGCAGCTTAGAGCCAGGGGGGAACACTGAAGCTTTCTTT. This chain uses TRBV11-2 with TRBJ1-1; 7 bases are shared with TRBD1. J lost 1 base, V lost 0 bases, and 2 bases had no gene match. The length of the CDR3 is 15 residues. Looked up from germline, CDR1 is SGHAT and CDR2 is FQNNGV.

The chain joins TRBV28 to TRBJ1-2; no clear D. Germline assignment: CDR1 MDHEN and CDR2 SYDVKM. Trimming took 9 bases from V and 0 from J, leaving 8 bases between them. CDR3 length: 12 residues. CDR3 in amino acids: CASQIPNYGYTF. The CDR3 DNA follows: TGTGCCAGTCAAATCCCTAACTATGGCTACACCTTC.

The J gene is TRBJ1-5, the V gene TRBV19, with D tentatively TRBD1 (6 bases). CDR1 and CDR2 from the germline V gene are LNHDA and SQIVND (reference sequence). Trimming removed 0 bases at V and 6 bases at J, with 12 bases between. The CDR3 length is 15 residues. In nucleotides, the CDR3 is TGTGCCAGTAGTATAGATCACAGGGCCCTTCAGCCCCAGCATTTT. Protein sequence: CASSIDHRALQPQHF.

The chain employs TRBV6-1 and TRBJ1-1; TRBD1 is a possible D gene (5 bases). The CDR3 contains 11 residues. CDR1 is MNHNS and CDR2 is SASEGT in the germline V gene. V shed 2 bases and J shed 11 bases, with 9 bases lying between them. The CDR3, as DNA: TGTGCCAGCAGTGAACAGGGTGACGCTTTCTTT. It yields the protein CASSEQGDAFF.